Below, 24 T cell receptor beta chains from the same sample are listed, as sequenced in a study of blood T cell repertoires in COVID-19. Profiled with immunoSEQ multiplex PCR; TCRdb holds only in-frame clones, not every one. The sample has roughly 200,000 clones; approximately 84% are singletons. Material for sequencing was peripheral blood. These receptor sequences come from a woman older than 75 with acute or convalescent COVID-19.

This clone appeared a few times. The chain employs TRBV5-5 and TRBJ1-4, with D perhaps TRBD1 (6 bases). Trimming pared 2 bases from V and 9 bases from J, leaving 14 bases between. The germline CDR1 and CDR2 sequences are SGHKS and YYEKEE (reference sequence). This CDR3 is built from 14 residues. CDR3: CASSLPQGNQKLFF. In DNA, the CDR3 is TGTGCCAGCAGCTTACCCCAGGGGAATCAAAAACTGTTTTTT.

The chain couples TRBV19 to TRBJ2-2; maybe TRBD2 (5 bases). V dropped 9 bases and J dropped 1 base, with 12 bases sitting between them. The V gene's germline CDR1 is LNHDA and CDR2 SQIVND (reference sequence). CDR3 length: 14 residues. The CDR3 sequence is CARSGALNTGELFF. CDR3 nucleotides: TGTGCCAGGAGCGGCGCCTTGAACACCGGGGAGCTGTTTTTT.

This rearrangement joins TRBV24-1 to TRBJ2-1; 7 bases agree with TRBD2. Germline values: CDR1 KGHDR, CDR2 SFDVKD. The CDR3 totals 15 residues. The V segment lost 0 bases and the J segment 5 bases; nucleotides outside the gene matches: 3. As DNA, the CDR3 is TGTGCCACCAGTGATTTGGGGCTAGCGGACAATGAGCAGTTCTTC. Translated, it gives CATSDLGLADNEQFF.

The chain is built from TRBV5-1 and TRBJ1-4; D possibly corresponds to TRBD1 (6 bases). The length of the CDR3 is 16 residues. Germline CDR1 and CDR2: SGHRS and YFSETQ. With 0 bases removed from V and 2 bases from J, the gap between germline ends came to 11 bases. The CDR3 DNA reads TGCGCCAGCAGCTTGGATCAGGGGTCCACTAATGAAAAACTGTTTTTT. This sequence encodes CASSLDQGSTNEKLFF.

In DNA form, the CDR3 reads TGCGCCAGCAGCTTGGGAGGACAGGAAGCTTATGGCTACACCTTC. It translates to CASSLGGQEAYGYTF. The rearrangement links TRBV5-1 to TRBJ1-2, with 7 positions matching TRBD1. The V and J ends lost 0 bases and 5 bases, in that order; junction bases with no gene match: 7. The germline V gene has CDR1 SGHRS and CDR2 YFSETQ. This CDR3 has 15 amino acids.

V is TRBV2 and J is TRBJ1-2; 9 bases agree with TRBD1. Germline V gives CDR1 SNHLY, CDR2 FYNNEI. V lost 6 bases, J lost 2 bases, and 7 bases stayed unmatched. CDR3 size: 15 residues. CDR3 nucleotide sequence: TGTGCCAGCAGCGACAGGGGGTCCTCAAACTATGGCTACACCTTC. It codes for CASSDRGSSNYGYTF.

This clone was seen only once. The genes are TRBV5-1 and TRBJ1-2, with D possibly TRBD1 on 5 matching bases. The V gene's germline CDR1 is SGHRS and CDR2 YFSETQ. The CDR3 loop spans 14 amino acids. V gave up 0 bases and J gave up 4 bases, with 10 bases separating them. CDR3 loop: CASSLAGGGYGYTF. The CDR3 coding sequence is TGCGCCAGCAGCTTGGCCGGGGGAGGCTATGGCTACACCTTC.

This clone was recorded a few times. This chain links TRBV24-1 with TRBJ2-1; weak D call: TRBD1 (6 bases). This CDR3 region has 16 residues. Trimming stripped 6 bases from V and 0 bases from J, with 14 bases between. Looked up from germline, CDR1 is KGHDR and CDR2 is SFDVKD. This CDR3 is CATSRGGPSSYNEQFF. DNA for the CDR3: TGTGCCACCAGTCGAGGGGGTCCCAGCTCCTACAATGAGCAGTTCTTC.

The chain uses TRBV30 and TRBJ1-1; D is unresolved. This CDR3 is 13 amino acids long. Germline CDR1 and CDR2: GTSNPN and SVGIG (reference sequence). V was shortened by 4 bases and J by 4 bases, with 13 bases between the two germline ends. The CDR3 DNA sequence: TGTGCCTGGACCAAACAACGAGGCACTGAAGCTTTCTTT. This translates into CAWTKQRGTEAFF. Full variable domain (remainder filled in from reference TRBV30 and TRBJ1-1): SQTIHQWPATLVQPVGSPLSLECTVEGTSNPNLYWYRQAAGRGLQLLFYSVGIGQISSEVPQNLSASRPQDRQFILSSKKLLLSDSGFYLCAWTKQRGTEAFFGQGTRLTVV.

CDR3 in DNA: TGCGCCAGCAGTGATAGCAGGGTGGCTTTCTTT. Protein: CASSDSRVAFF. V gene TRBV10-1 combines with J gene TRBJ1-1, with D possibly being TRBD1 (5 bases). Germline V lookup: CDR1 WNHNN, CDR2 SYGVQD (reference sequence). Trimming stripped 3 bases from V and 11 bases from J, with 10 bases between. The CDR3 runs 11 residues.

The chain uses TRBV2 and TRBJ2-5, with D possibly being TRBD1 (5 bases). Germline values: CDR1 SNHLY, CDR2 FYNNEI. The CDR3 runs 13 residues. The V and J ends lost 7 bases and 4 bases respectively, with 13 bases between them. This chain's CDR3 is CASTSDTIETQYF. The CDR3, as DNA: TGTGCCAGCACTTCGGACACGATAGAGACCCAGTACTTC.

The chain recombines TRBV10-3 with TRBJ2-1, with TRBD2 matching 7 bases. The CDR3 totals 13 residues. Germline CDR1 reads ENHRY; CDR2 reads SYGVKD. V was clipped by 11 bases and J by 5 bases; unmatched bases: 9. This CDR3 is CAHSGGGNNEQFF. The CDR3 DNA reads as TGTGCCCACTCCGGCGGGGGTAACAATGAGCAGTTCTTC.

J is TRBJ1-2 and V is TRBV19; TRBD1 aligns across 8 bases. The V gene end was trimmed by 6 bases and the J gene end by 0 bases; junction bases not matched to a gene: 9. This CDR3 region has 16 residues. Germline V gene data show CDR1 as LNHDA and CDR2 as SQIVND (reference sequence). The CDR3, as DNA: TGTGCCAGTAGGGGGACAGGCCTGCCCTCTAACTATGGCTACACCTTC. It translates to CASRGTGLPSNYGYTF.

J is TRBJ1-6 and V is TRBV27; TRBD1 agrees at 7 bases. The CDR3 loop spans 14 amino acids. The V gene's germline CDR1 is MNHEY and CDR2 SMNVEV (reference sequence). The junction had 5 bases not matched to a gene; V was cut back by 5 bases and J by 7 bases. The CDR3 DNA reads TGTGCCAGCAGTCCCAGGGGGGAAAATTCACCCCTCCACTTT. It specifies CASSPRGENSPLHF.

The sample holds a few counts of this clone. V is TRBV28 and J is TRBJ1-1, with TRBD1 matching over 9 bases. The V and J ends lost 6 bases and 8 bases, in that order; junction bases with no gene match: 13. From germline, CDR1 is MDHEN and CDR2 SYDVKM. This CDR3 has 15 residues. This CDR3 reads CASRTLGQGATEAFF. The CDR3, as DNA: TGTGCCAGCAGGACTCTGGGACAGGGTGCGACCGAAGCTTTCTTT.

This clone was seen only a few times. The chain has TRBV19 and TRBJ1-3; no reliable D call. Looked up from germline, CDR1 is LNHDA and CDR2 is SQIVND (reference sequence). V lost 5 bases, J lost 3 bases, and 8 bases lay in between. The CDR3 extends over 13 amino acids. CDR3 in DNA: TGTGCCAGTAGTGTGAGAAATGGAAACACCATATATTTT. Translating it yields CASSVRNGNTIYF. The variable domain in full, completed from reference TRBV19 and TRBJ1-3, reads DGGITQSPKYLFRKEGQNVTLSCEQNLNHDAMYWYRQDPGQGLRLIYYSQIVNDFQKGDIAEGYSVSREKKESFPLTVTSAQKNPTAFYLCASSVRNGNTIYFGEGSWLTVV.

This chain joins TRBV18 and TRBJ2-2, with 8 bases aligning to TRBD1. From germline, CDR1 is KGHSH and CDR2 LQKENI. The V gene end was trimmed by 3 bases and the J gene end by 7 bases; junction bases not matched to a gene: 4. The CDR3 extends over 14 amino acids. The CDR3 bases are TGTGCCAGCTCACCTATGACAGGGGACGGGGAGCTGTTTTTT. It translates to CASSPMTGDGELFF.

The V gene is TRBV18, the J gene TRBJ2-1, with 9 positions matching TRBD2. This CDR3 contains 15 residues. In germline, CDR1 is KGHSH, CDR2 LQKENI. V was pared by 6 bases and J by 8 bases, with 11 bases of the junction left unmatched. The CDR3: CASSAPGLAGHEQFF. The CDR3 DNA reads TGTGCCAGCTCGGCTCCGGGACTAGCAGGCCATGAGCAGTTCTTC.

This sequence joins TRBV11-3 and TRBJ2-1; a weak D match, TRBD2 (6 bases). In germline, CDR1 is SGHNT, CDR2 YENEEA. V dropped 1 base and J dropped 5 bases, with 12 bases sitting between them. The CDR3 totals 15 residues. The CDR3, as DNA: TGTGCCAGCAGCTTAGGGGCGGGACTTAACAATGAGCAGTTCTTC. It translates to CASSLGAGLNNEQFF.

This clone was recorded a few times. The chain combines TRBV29-1 with TRBJ1-3; a possible D gene is TRBD1 (5 bases). V shed 2 bases and J shed 0 bases, with 8 bases lying between them. The CDR3 contains 14 residues. Germline lookup yields CDR1 SQVTM and CDR2 ANQGSEA. Here the CDR3 DNA reads TGCAGCGTTGAAAGGGGAATCTCTGGAAACACCATATATTTT. Translated: CSVERGISGNTIYF.

This clone came up once. The chain recombines TRBV10-3 with TRBJ2-1; D gene uncertain. V dropped 3 bases and J dropped 0 bases, with 18 bases sitting between them. The V gene's germline CDR1 is ENHRY and CDR2 SYGVKD. CDR3 length equals 18 residues. The CDR3 region is CAISDPLEYPVSYNEQFF. Written as DNA, the CDR3 is TGTGCCATCAGTGACCCACTGGAGTATCCGGTCTCCTACAATGAGCAGTTCTTC.

This clone was observed a single time. The rearrangement joins TRBV7-9 to TRBJ2-1; D not resolved. CDR1 and CDR2 (germline): SEHNR, FQNEAQ (reference sequence). V lost 6 bases, J lost 4 bases, and 10 bases lay in between. CDR3 length: 13 residues. CDR3 sequence reads: CASSPYLYNEQFF. CDR3 coding DNA: TGTGCCAGCAGTCCCTACCTATACAATGAGCAGTTCTTC.

This sequence joins TRBV7-9 and TRBJ2-7; tentative D call: TRBD2 (7 bases). Trimming left V 5 bases short and J 0 bases short, with 14 bases between. Germline loops: CDR1 SEHNR, CDR2 FQNEAQ (reference sequence). The CDR3 is 15 amino acids. CDR3 sequence reads: CASSHREGISYEQYF. DNA for the CDR3: TGTGCCAGCAGCCACAGGGAGGGAATCTCCTACGAGCAGTACTTC.

The rearrangement links TRBV6-6 to TRBJ1-2; 7 bases match TRBD1. Trimming at V came to 4 bases and at J to 6 bases, leaving 8 bases not matched to a gene. The CDR3 is 14 residues long. CDR1 and CDR2 from the germline V gene are MNHNY and SVGAGI (reference sequence). The CDR3 coding sequence is TGTGCCAGCAGTTTATTCCAGGGGGAGCATGGCTACACCTTC. Translating it yields CASSLFQGEHGYTF.